These 20 T cell receptor beta chains came from one sample sequenced in a study of blood T cell repertoires in COVID-19. Only in-frame clones appear in the TCRdb table, and some are missing; sequencing was by immunoSEQ multiplex PCR. The table has about 250,000 clones, 88% seen once. The sample consisted of peripheral blood. Receptors originate from a middle-aged woman who had recovered from COVID-19.

The V call is TRBV29-1, the J call TRBJ1-1; TRBD1 is a possible D gene (5 bases). The CDR3 length is 15 residues. V lost 0 bases, J lost 5 bases, and 16 bases lay in between. CDR1 is SQVTM and CDR2 is ANQGSEA in the germline V gene. The CDR3: CSVEEGWGRWTEAFF. CDR3 bases: TGCAGCGTTGAAGAAGGGTGGGGGAGGTGGACTGAAGCTTTCTTT.

This sequence joins TRBV7-3 and TRBJ2-2; maybe TRBD2 (5 bases). Trimming shortened V by 5 bases and J by 3 bases, and 16 bases separated the two germline ends. CDR1 and CDR2 (germline): SGHTA, FQGTGA. This CDR3 contains 16 residues. This CDR3 is CASSQFPTGDTGELFF. In nucleotides, the CDR3 is TGTGCCAGCAGCCAGTTTCCCACCGGGGACACCGGGGAGCTGTTTTTT.

The genes are TRBV6-5 and TRBJ1-1; possible D gene TRBD1, 5 bases. CDR1 is MNHEY and CDR2 is SVGAGI in the germline V gene. Trimming removed 7 bases at V and 4 bases at J, with 10 bases between. CDR3 length: 12 residues. The CDR3 here is CASTRGVTEAFF. Here the CDR3 DNA reads TGTGCCAGCACCCGGGGGGTCACTGAAGCTTTCTTT.

The chain has TRBV7-2 and TRBJ2-1; 15 nucleotides agree with TRBD2. Trimming cost V 3 bases and J 7 bases; bases outside gene matches: 7. The CDR3 is made up of 17 amino acids. Germline V gives CDR1 SGHTA, CDR2 FQGNSA. CDR3 loop: CASSLAGLAGGRNEQFF. As DNA, the CDR3 is TGTGCCAGCAGCTTGGCAGGACTAGCGGGAGGGCGGAATGAGCAGTTCTTC.

This sequence joins TRBV30 and TRBJ2-3, with TRBD2 identical over 8 bases. The germline gives CDR1 GTSNPN, CDR2 SVGIG (reference sequence). The CDR3 is 14 residues long. After removal of 2 bases from V and 2 bases from J, the junction contained 3 bases not matched to a gene. The CDR3 is CAWSIGLATDTQYF. CDR3 coding DNA: TGTGCCTGGAGTATCGGACTAGCCACAGATACGCAGTATTTT.

The V and J genes are TRBV4-3 and TRBJ2-1; 8 bases fit TRBD2. Per the germline V gene, CDR1 is LGHNA and CDR2 is YSLEER. V was clipped by 0 bases and J by 1 base; unmatched bases: 8. The CDR3 consists of 18 residues. The CDR3 DNA sequence: TGCGCCAGCAGCCAAGATCGGCTAGCGGGTTGGTCCTACAATGAGCAGTTCTTC. Translation: CASSQDRLAGWSYNEQFF.

The chain carries TRBV27 and TRBJ1-1; a possible D gene is TRBD1 (5 bases). The CDR3 has 13 residues. Per germline, CDR1 MNHEY and CDR2 SMNVEV (reference sequence). The V end was cut by 7 bases, the J end by 1 base, with 10 bases between. CDR3 sequence reads: CASTLTGNTEAFF. The CDR3 DNA follows: TGTGCCAGCACCCTAACAGGGAACACTGAAGCTTTCTTT.

The chain joins TRBV10-1 to TRBJ2-1; 8 bases are shared with TRBD2. Trimming cost V 7 bases and J 6 bases; bases outside gene matches: 5. Germline assignment: CDR1 WNHNN and CDR2 SYGVQD (reference sequence). This CDR3 region has 13 residues. The chain's CDR3 is CASTRLAFNEQFF. The DNA for the CDR3 is TGCGCCAGCACCAGACTAGCGTTCAATGAGCAGTTCTTC.

The chain employs TRBV5-4 and TRBJ1-2, with D perhaps matching TRBD1 (5 bases). The CDR3 totals 13 residues. Trimming shortened V by 4 bases and J by 4 bases, and 11 bases separated the two germline ends. The germline gives CDR1 SGHNT, CDR2 YYREEE (reference sequence). The CDR3 spells CASSPRAPYGYTF. CDR3 DNA sequence: TGTGCCAGCAGCCCCAGGGCGCCCTATGGCTACACCTTC.

The chain's CDR3 is CASSAGTANEKLFF. For the CDR3, the DNA is TGTGCCAGCAGCGCCGGGACAGCTAATGAAAAACTGTTTTTT. The V and J genes are TRBV9 and TRBJ1-4, with 7 bases lining up with TRBD1. This CDR3 region has 14 residues. V dropped 3 bases and J dropped 3; count of bases not matched to a gene: 2. In germline, CDR1 is SGDLS, CDR2 YYNGEE.

J is TRBJ2-1 and V is TRBV15; 9 positions match TRBD1. CDR1 is LNHNV and CDR2 is YYDKDF in the germline V gene (reference sequence). Trimming removed 6 bases from V and 8 bases from J; junction bases left unmatched: 8. The length of the CDR3 is 14 residues. The CDR3 loop is CATSRDRVGHEQFF. As DNA, the CDR3 is TGTGCCACCAGTCGGGACAGGGTAGGGCATGAGCAGTTCTTC.

The chain joins TRBV7-9 to TRBJ1-2, with D perhaps TRBD1 (6 bases). V lost 1 base to trimming and J lost 4 bases, with 19 bases between them. The CDR3 extends over 17 amino acids. Looked up from germline, CDR1 is SEHNR and CDR2 is FQNEAQ (reference sequence). The CDR3 region is CASSLVRGGPKGYGYTF. The CDR3 DNA reads as TGTGCCAGCAGCTTAGTCCGCGGGGGCCCTAAGGGCTATGGCTACACCTTC.

The chain recombines TRBV30 with TRBJ2-3; 7 nucleotides line up with TRBD1. The CDR3 is made up of 15 amino acids. Per the germline V gene, CDR1 is GTSNPN and CDR2 is SVGIG (reference sequence). Losses at the gene ends were 1 base for V and 0 bases for J; bases not matched to a gene: 4. The CDR3 protein is CAWSAGQTSTDTQYF. CDR3 coding DNA: TGTGCCTGGAGTGCGGGACAGACTAGCACAGATACGCAGTATTTT.

The chain couples TRBV12-5 to TRBJ2-3; possible D gene TRBD2, 7 bases. V was shortened by 1 base and J by 3 bases, with 14 bases between the two germline ends. The CDR3 has 16 amino acids. Per germline, CDR1 LGHNT and CDR2 FRNRAP. This chain's CDR3 is CASGLAHGGQTDTQYF. The CDR3 DNA reads TGTGCTAGTGGTTTGGCCCACGGGGGGCAGACAGATACGCAGTATTTT.

In this sample, this clone turned up once. The chain joins TRBV15 to TRBJ2-5, with TRBD2 identical over 10 bases. CDR3 length equals 14 residues. Trimming took 5 bases from V and 4 from J; bases not matched to a gene: 4. Looked up from germline, CDR1 is LNHNV and CDR2 is YYDKDF (reference sequence). The CDR3 bases are TGTGCCACCAGCCCGGGACTAGCGCGAGAGACCCAGTACTTC. Translation gives CATSPGLARETQYF.

Here the CDR3 DNA reads TGTGCCAGCAGCCCACGGACAGAGACCTATGGCTACACCTTC. Its protein product is CASSPRTETYGYTF. The J gene is TRBJ1-2, the V gene TRBV7-9, with a weak D call TRBD1 (6 bases). Germline values: CDR1 SEHNR, CDR2 FQNEAQ (reference sequence). The V gene lost 5 bases and the J gene lost 4 bases, with 14 bases spanning the gap. CDR3 length: 14 amino acids.

The chain carries TRBV20-1 and TRBJ2-1, with no clear D. The V end lost 8 bases, the J end lost 5 bases, and 7 bases lay between the germline ends. Looked up from germline, CDR1 is DFQATT and CDR2 is SNEGSKA (reference sequence). CDR3 length: 10 residues. The CDR3 bases are TGCAGTCCTTCCCACAATGAGCAGTTCTTC. This codes for CSPSHNEQFF.

The chain is built from TRBV24-1 and TRBJ2-5; D possibly corresponds to TRBD2 (5 bases). The CDR3 contains 14 residues. V was shortened by 4 bases and J by 5 bases, with 13 bases between the two germline ends. CDR1 is KGHDR, CDR2 SFDVKD, per germline. Written as DNA, the CDR3 is TGTGCCACCAGTGACCGGACCCGAGGGGAGACCCAGTACTTC. Encoded protein: CATSDRTRGETQYF.

This clone was seen just once. J is TRBJ2-7 and V is TRBV15; 9 bases are a match to TRBD1. J was trimmed by 4 bases and V by 1 base; bases with no gene match: 5. The CDR3 runs to 15 residues. Per the germline V gene, CDR1 is LNHNV and CDR2 is YYDKDF (reference sequence). The CDR3 DNA sequence: TGTGCCACCAGCAGAGGTTGGACAGGGGTTTACGAGCAGTACTTC. Protein sequence: CATSRGWTGVYEQYF.

This clone was counted once. The chain joins TRBV6-2 or TRBV6-3 to TRBJ2-2, with TRBD1 matching over 7 bases. CDR1 MNHEY and CDR2 SVGEGT come from the germline V gene. The CDR3 is made up of 16 amino acids. Germline trimming cut 6 bases from V and 4 bases from J; bases unmatched to any gene: 11. The CDR3 DNA sequence: TGTGCCAGCAGCCTAAGGGGGCCCCAGTTCACCGGGGAGCTGTTTTTT. Its protein is CASSLRGPQFTGELFF.